A selection of T cell receptor beta chains follows, all from one sample in a study of Graves' ophthalmopathy and Graves' hyperthyroidism. TCRdb called the multiplex PCR reads again in MiXCR, with one record for every CDR3 protein. The sample gives more than 300,000 distinct CDR3 sequences, 15% of which show up once; roughly 7% is in the top ten. The specimen was peripheral blood. Receptors were obtained from a woman in her late teens or twenties with stable Graves' hyperthyroidism. Both conserved end residues are part of each CDR3. D genes are given only for firm matches. Clone sizes are given selectively: once, few, many, or a class where the clone is expanded.

j_gene	abundance	d_gene	v_gene	CDR3nt	CDR3aa
TRBJ1-5	many	-	TRBV10-1	TGCGCCAGCAGTGACGGGATCAATCAGCCCCAGCATTTT	CASSDGINQPQHF
TRBJ2-7	many	-	TRBV12-3/TRBV12-4	TGTGCCAGCAGTCCCACGACCGGGAAGACCTACGAGCAGTACTTC	CASSPTTGKTYEQYF
TRBJ2-7	-	-	TRBV2	TGTGCCAGCAGGCAGACAGGAGAATGGGAGCAGTACTTC	CASRQTGEWEQYF
TRBJ2-6	many	-	TRBV5-5	TGTGCCAGCCACCCTGGAAAAGGGGCTGGGGCCAACGTCCTGACTTTC	CASHPGKGAGANVLTF
TRBJ1-5	many	-	TRBV25-1	TGTGCCAGCAGTGAAAATAATCAGCCCCAGCATTTT	CASSENNQPQHF
TRBJ2-3	few	TRBD2	TRBV25-1	TGTGCCAGCAGTGAATTCAGGCTAGCGGGGGGAGTGGCAGATACGCAGTATTTT	CASSEFRLAGGVADTQYF
TRBJ2-2	few	-	TRBV4-1	TGCGCCAGCAGCCAAGTCAGGGGCAGGGCAAACACCGGGGAGCTGTTTTTT	CASSQVRGRANTGELFF
TRBJ1-6	many	-	TRBV6-2/TRBV6-3	TGTGCCAGCGAGCCCCGGTGGGGCCGCGGGGATTCACCCCTCCACTTT	CASEPRWGRGDSPLHF
TRBJ1-1	many	-	TRBV7-2	TGTGCCAGCAGCCTCGGCAGAGGGGAAACTGAAGCTTTCTTT	CASSLGRGETEAFF
TRBJ1-2	many	-	TRBV11-3	TGTGCCAGCAGCTCGTCGGTCTATGGCTACACCTTC	CASSSSVYGYTF
TRBJ1-1	many	-	TRBV11-2	TGTGCCAGCAACCCTTCGGGTGTACGGAACATGAACACTGAAGCTTTCTTT	CASNPSGVRNMNTEAFF
TRBJ1-1	many	-	TRBV29-1	TGCAGCGTCTTACGGGACGCTGAAGCTTTCTTT	CSVLRDAEAFF
TRBJ1-5	many	-	TRBV2	TGTGCCAGTCATGGGGCTTATAGCAATCAGCCCCAGCATTTT	CASHGAYSNQPQHF
TRBJ1-1	many	TRBD1	TRBV29-1	TGCAGCGTTGAACCGGGACAGGGGCTTGAAGTTTTCTTT	CSVEPGQGLEVFF
TRBJ2-7	many	-	TRBV7-9	TGTGCCAGCAGCCGGGGAGGGGGCATCTACGAGCAGTACTTC	CASSRGGGIYEQYF
TRBJ2-4	many	-	TRBV6-2/TRBV6-3	TGTGCCAGCAGTTTAGCAACGCGGGCCAACAGGAACATTCAGTACTTC	CASSLATRANRNIQYF
TRBJ1-5	-	-	TRBV6-1	TGTGCCAGCAGTGAAGTTTACAGGGCTAGCAATCAGCCCCAGCATTTT	CASSEVYRASNQPQHF
TRBJ1-3	many	-	TRBV6-1	TGTGCCAGCATGCTGGGGGTTGCTGGAAACACCATATATTTT	CASMLGVAGNTIYF
TRBJ2-1	-	TRBD2	TRBV6-2/TRBV6-3	TGTGCCAGCATTCTCGGACTAGCGGGGACCCCCTTCACGGAGGGTGAGCAGTTCTTC	CASILGLAGTPFTEGEQFF
TRBJ2-2	-	TRBD1	TRBV15	TGTGCCACCAGCAGTCAACAGGGGGTGACCGGGGAGCTGTTTTTT	CATSSQQGVTGELFF